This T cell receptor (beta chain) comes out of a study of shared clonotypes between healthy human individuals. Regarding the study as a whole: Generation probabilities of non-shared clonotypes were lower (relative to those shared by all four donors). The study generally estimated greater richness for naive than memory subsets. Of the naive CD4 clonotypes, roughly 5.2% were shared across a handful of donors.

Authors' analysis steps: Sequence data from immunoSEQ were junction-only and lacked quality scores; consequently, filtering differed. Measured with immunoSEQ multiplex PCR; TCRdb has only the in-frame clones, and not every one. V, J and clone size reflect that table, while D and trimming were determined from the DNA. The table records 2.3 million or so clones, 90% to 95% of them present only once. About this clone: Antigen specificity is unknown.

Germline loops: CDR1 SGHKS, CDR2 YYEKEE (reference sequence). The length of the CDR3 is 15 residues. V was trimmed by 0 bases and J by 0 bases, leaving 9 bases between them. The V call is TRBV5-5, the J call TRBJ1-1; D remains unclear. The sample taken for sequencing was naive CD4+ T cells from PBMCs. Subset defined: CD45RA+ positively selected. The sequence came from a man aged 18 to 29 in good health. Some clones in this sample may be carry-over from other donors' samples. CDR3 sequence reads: CASSLVTYLNTEAFF. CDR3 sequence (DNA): TGTGCCAGCAGCTTGGTTACGTACTTGAACACTGAAGCTTTCTTT. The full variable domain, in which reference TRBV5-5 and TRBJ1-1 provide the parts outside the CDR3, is DAGVTQSPTHLIKTRGQQVTLRCSPISGHKSVSWYQQVLGQGPQFIFQYYEKEERGRGNFPDRFSARQFPNYSSELNVNALLLGDSALYLCASSLVTYLNTEAFFGQGTRLTVV.